These 8 T cell receptor beta chains came from one sample sequenced in a study of regulatory T cells in long-lasting Graves disease. Construction of the TCR beta libraries employed iRepertoire HTBI primers in conjunction with Arm-PCR of CDR3 regions. MiXCR, run by TCRdb on the multiplex PCR reads, gives a single entry per CDR3 protein. This table holds about 460,000 distinct CDR3 sequences, around a fifth found once. The time point here: persistent/refractory GD, antithyroid drugs over 5 years with positive TRAb. RNA isolated from PBMCs was used to make the TCR library. The sequences come from peripheral blood mononuclear cells (PBMCs), collected when the disease was refractory, from a patient treated with antithyroid drugs. These receptor sequences come from a female donor with Graves disease.

This clonotype was seen only a few times. In DNA form, the CDR3 reads TGCGCCAGCAGCTCGACTACCTTAGAGACCCAGTACTTC. It specifies CASSSTTLETQYF. The V gene is TRBV5-1, the J gene TRBJ2-5; possible D gene TRBD2, 5 bases. Germline CDR1 and CDR2: SGHRS and YFSETQ. This CDR3 comprises 13 residues. Between the trimmed V and J ends, which lost 3 bases and 4 bases, there was a span of 10 bases. The variable domain in full, with the rest retrieved from reference TRBV5-1 and TRBJ2-5, is KAGVTQTPRYLIKTRGQQVTLSCSPISGHRSVSWYQQTPGQGLQFLFEYFSETQRNKGNFPGRFSGRQFSNSRSEMNVSTLELGDSALYLCASSSTTLETQYFGPGTRLLVL.

Comments on this clonotype: Being one base from a much bigger clone, this may be a read error. The conserved final phenylalanine or tryptophan is absent from the CDR3, which likely points to a read error. The rearrangement joins TRBV6-5 to TRBJ1-1; D remains unclear. Germline V gene data show CDR1 as MNHEY and CDR2 as SVGAGI. The CDR3 has 13 residues. V was pared by 3 bases and J by 7 bases, with 12 bases between. The CDR3 sequence is CASSYRVLGEAFL. Here the CDR3 DNA reads TGTGCCAGCAGTTATCGAGTTCTGGGTGAAGCTTTCCTT.

The chain links TRBV5-6 to TRBJ1-1; D is perhaps TRBD1 (5 bases). Germline values: CDR1 SGHDT, CDR2 YYEEEE. This CDR3 is built from 15 residues. The V end lost 1 base, the J end lost 1 base, and 11 bases lay between the germline ends. CDR3 amino acids: CASSLWRQPNTEAFF. For the CDR3, the DNA is TGTGCCAGCAGCTTGTGGAGACAGCCGAACACTGAAGCTTTCTTT.

This clonotype was seen at least ten times. V and J are TRBV28 and TRBJ2-5; tentative D call: TRBD2 (5 bases). CDR1 MDHEN and CDR2 SYDVKM come from the germline V gene. This CDR3 comprises 16 residues. The germline V and J ends were trimmed by 4 bases and 2 bases, with 17 bases remaining between them. The CDR3 protein is CASSSGSSLNQETQYF. In nucleotides, the CDR3 is TGTGCCAGCAGTTCTGGGAGTAGCCTGAATCAAGAGACCCAGTACTTC.

There are many counts of this clonotype. V and J are TRBV2 and TRBJ1-5; tentatively, D is TRBD1 (5 bases). CDR3 length: 17 amino acids. The germline CDR1 and CDR2 sequences are SNHLY and FYNNEI. The V end was cut by 2 bases, the J end by 1 base, with 15 bases between. CDR3 nucleotides: TGTGCCAGCAGTGAAATCGGTGGGGGACTAAGCAATCAGCCCCAGCATTTT. This sequence encodes CASSEIGGGLSNQPQHF.

This clonotype was found many times. The V gene is TRBV28, the J gene TRBJ2-7; no clear D gene. The germline V and J ends were trimmed by 5 bases and 4 bases, with 18 bases remaining between them. This CDR3 is built from 15 residues. Germline CDR1 reads MDHEN; CDR2 reads SYDVKM. The CDR3 spells CASSQPSRVGYEQYF. Written as DNA, the CDR3 is TGTGCCAGCAGTCAACCCAGCCGGGTTGGTTACGAGCAGTACTTC. Variable domain in full (rest from reference TRBV28 and TRBJ2-7): DVKVTQSSRYLVKRTGEKVFLECVQDMDHENMFWYRQDPGLGLRLIYFSYDVKMKEKGDIPEGYSVSREKKERFSLILESASTNQTSMYLCASSQPSRVGYEQYFGPGTRLTVT.

The genes are TRBV28 and TRBJ2-3, with D possibly TRBD1 on 6 matching bases. Trimming took 6 bases from V and 2 from J, leaving 15 bases between them. This CDR3 is built from 15 residues. Germline-derived CDR1 and CDR2 are MDHEN and SYDVKM. The CDR3 coding sequence is TGTGCCAGCAGCGTAGGCGGACAGCCCACAGATACGCAGTATTTT. Translating it yields CASSVGGQPTDTQYF.

This clonotype was seen at least ten times. The rearrangement uses TRBV28 and TRBJ1-2; no clear D gene. V gave up 2 bases and J gave up 6 bases, with 10 bases separating them. Germline V CDR1 and CDR2: MDHEN, SYDVKM. The CDR3 sequence is 13 residues long. The CDR3 here is CASSLTPRNGYTF. The CDR3 DNA is TGTGCCAGCAGTTTAACCCCCCGGAATGGCTACACCTTC.